A selection of T cell receptor beta chains follows, all from one sample in a study of blood T cell repertoires in COVID-19. Libraries were prepared by immunoSEQ multiplex PCR; TCRdb keeps only in-frame clonotypes and omits some of them. The sample has hundreds of thousands of clones, approximately 86% seen once. Sequenced material: peripheral blood. The receptors originated from a woman aged 25-40 years who had recovered from COVID-19. Both conserved end residues are part of each CDR3. Fields, in order: J gene, V gene, CDR3 protein.

J: TRBJ1-1; V: TRBV3-1/TRBV3-2; CDR3: CASSPRLGSSTEAFF
J: TRBJ2-5; V: TRBV12-5; CDR3: CASGTGLAGANAQETQYF
J: TRBJ2-2; V: TRBV7-2; CDR3: CASSLASSGSPGELFF
J: TRBJ2-1; V: TRBV29-1; CDR3: CSVTGTGTLNEQFF
J: TRBJ2-3; V: TRBV11-2; CDR3: CASSLDRDSTDTQYF
J: TRBJ2-2; V: TRBV19; CDR3: CASSVTSGGGTGELFF
J: TRBJ1-2; V: TRBV7-9; CDR3: CASSLARGLGYTF
J: TRBJ2-5; V: TRBV3-1/TRBV3-2; CDR3: CASSQDPTGETQYF
J: TRBJ1-3; V: TRBV5-1; CDR3: CASSSQGGSGNTIYF
J: TRBJ1-6; V: TRBV5-1; CDR3: CASSPRTGDGYSPLHF
J: TRBJ1-4; V: TRBV7-8; CDR3: CASGQGTTWNEKLFF